This T cell receptor beta chain was found in a study of blood T cell repertoires in COVID-19. Per the original data handling: Using reference gene primer amplification, nucleated cell counts were estimated. Libraries were prepared by immunoSEQ multiplex PCR; TCRdb keeps only in-frame clonotypes and omits some of them. V, J and clone size reflect that table, while D and trimming were determined from the DNA. Among 75,000 to 100,000 clones, about 89% were seen once, and the ten largest hold roughly 21%. This clonotype was sampled from a human donor in a cohort sampled during active COVID-19. Input material: peripheral blood.

The CDR3 sequence is CASSLAGGVSFVNYGYTF. For the CDR3, the DNA is TGTGCCAGCAGCTTGGCCGGAGGGGTCAGTTTCGTAAACTATGGCTACACCTTC. The chain links TRBV5-4 to TRBJ1-2; D may be TRBD1 (5 bases). V was cut by 0 bases and J by 2 bases, with 20 bases left in between. CDR1 SGHNT and CDR2 YYREEE come from the germline V gene (reference sequence). The CDR3 is 18 amino acids. Variable domain in full (rest from reference TRBV5-4 and TRBJ1-2): ETGVTQSPTHLIKTRGQQVTLRCSSQSGHNTVSWYQQALGQGPQFIFQYYREEENGRGNFPPRFSGLQFPNYSSELNVNALELDDSALYLCASSLAGGVSFVNYGYTFGSGTRLTVV.